This TCR beta chain was identified in a study of siplizumab effects on memory and regulatory T cells. Study results and caveats: Siplizumab caused a significant drop in alloreactive sequences traceable to unstimulated CD4+ memory cells.

In germline, CDR1 is SGHRS, CDR2 YFSETQ. V lost 4 bases and J lost 4, with 11 bases in between. The CDR3 runs to 13 residues. This table comes from immunoSEQ multiplex PCR, and its TCRdb copy is limited to in-frame clones, with some not included. The table lists approximately 90,000 clones, over 85% of them singletons. As to this clone: Its cognate antigen is unknown.

This sequence was found in a human donor in good health. V and J are TRBV5-1 and TRBJ1-1; possible D gene TRBD1, 5 bases. The material sequenced was non-Treg CD4+ T cells sorted from blood. The CDR3 DNA is TGCGCCAGCAGCCCTATAGGGGCCACTGAAGCTTTCTTT. Its protein product is CASSPIGATEAFF.